This TCR beta chain emerged from a study of T-cell memory formation after mild COVID-19. This clonotype has more than one count but fewer than ten. TCRdb processed the 5' RACE reads anew with MiXCR; each CDR3 protein has one entry. The table shows under 450,000 distinct CDR3 sequences, with 20% to 25% occurring only once. The CDR3 runs to 13 residues. Germline V lookup: CDR1 LGHNA, CDR2 YNFKEQ. Deletions cut 0 bases from V and 6 bases from J, with 9 bases between. The sample consisted of PBMCs or a T cell subset sorted from them (not recorded which). This chain links TRBV4-2 with TRBJ2-7; maybe TRBD2 (6 bases). The clonotype was recovered from an adult woman who had mild COVID-19 (a few samples of this study predate the infection). Cell type and time point are not known. The CDR3 DNA reads as TGTGCCAGCAGCCAAGATCAGGGAGGCGAGCAGTACTTC. Its translation is CASSQDQGGEQYF.